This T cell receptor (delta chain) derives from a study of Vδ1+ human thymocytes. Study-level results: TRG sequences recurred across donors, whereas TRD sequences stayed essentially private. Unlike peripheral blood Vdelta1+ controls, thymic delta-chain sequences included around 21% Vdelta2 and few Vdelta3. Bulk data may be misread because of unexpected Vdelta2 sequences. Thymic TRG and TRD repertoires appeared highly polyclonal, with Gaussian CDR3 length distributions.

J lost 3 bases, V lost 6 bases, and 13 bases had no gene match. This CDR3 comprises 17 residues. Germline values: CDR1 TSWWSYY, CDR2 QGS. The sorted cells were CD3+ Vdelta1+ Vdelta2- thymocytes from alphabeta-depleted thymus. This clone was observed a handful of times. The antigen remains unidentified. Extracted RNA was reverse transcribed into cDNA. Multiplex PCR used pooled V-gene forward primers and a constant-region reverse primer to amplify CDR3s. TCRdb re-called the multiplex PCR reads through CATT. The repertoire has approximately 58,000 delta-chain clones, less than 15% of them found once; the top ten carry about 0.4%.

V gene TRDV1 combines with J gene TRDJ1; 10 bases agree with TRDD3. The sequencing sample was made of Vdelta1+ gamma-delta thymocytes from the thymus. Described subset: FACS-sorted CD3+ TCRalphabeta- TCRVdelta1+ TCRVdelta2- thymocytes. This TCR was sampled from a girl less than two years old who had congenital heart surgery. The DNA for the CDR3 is TGTGCTCTTGGTCTCAACTGGGGGATGGTTAGTTCCGATAAACTCATCTTT. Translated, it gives CALGLNWGMVSSDKLIF.